What follows are 27 T cell receptor beta chains derived from one specimen sequenced in a study of shared clonotypes between healthy human individuals. Libraries were prepared by immunoSEQ multiplex PCR; TCRdb keeps only in-frame clonotypes and omits some of them. The data contain a few million clones, approximately 90% of them singletons. Source material: naive CD4+ T cells sorted from blood. Subset meaning: CD45RA+ positively selected. All receptors derive from a man younger than 30 in good health.

The CDR3 sequence is CASSEVGTIQYF. The CDR3 coding sequence is TGTGCCAGCAGTGAAGTTGGAACCATTCAGTACTTC. This chain joins TRBV2 and TRBJ2-4; D ambiguous. The CDR3 runs 12 residues. V lost 1 base and J 9 bases, leaving 7 bases between the germline ends. CDR1 SNHLY and CDR2 FYNNEI come from the germline V gene.

This chain uses TRBV6-4 with TRBJ1-1; the match to TRBD1 covers 7 bases. CDR1 is MRHNA and CDR2 is SNTAGT in the germline V gene. Germline trimming cut 2 bases from V and 4 bases from J; bases unmatched to any gene: 7. The CDR3 spans 15 residues. The CDR3 protein is CASSDQPGQLTEAFF. The CDR3 DNA is TGTGCCAGCAGTGACCAACCGGGACAGCTCACTGAAGCTTTCTTT.

V gene TRBV28 combines with J gene TRBJ1-1; D is perhaps TRBD1 (6 bases). CDR3 length equals 14 residues. Trimming took off 4 bases at V and 1 base at J, with 10 bases between the two ends. Germline CDR1 reads MDHEN; CDR2 reads SYDVKM. The CDR3 DNA is TGTGCCAGCAGTTCCGACAGGCCGAACACTGAAGCTTTCTTT. Residues: CASSSDRPNTEAFF.

This chain uses TRBV5-1 with TRBJ1-3, with 9 bases that match TRBD1. The CDR3 contains 16 residues. Germline V lookup: CDR1 SGHRS, CDR2 YFSETQ. Germline trimming cut 5 bases from V and 0 bases from J; bases unmatched to any gene: 6. This CDR3 reads CASRPGTGSSGNTIYF. CDR3 nucleotides: TGCGCCAGCAGGCCCGGGACAGGGTCCTCTGGAAACACCATATATTTT. Together with reference TRBV5-1 and TRBJ1-3, the CDR3 gives the full variable domain: KAGVTQTPRYLIKTRGQQVTLSCSPISGHRSVSWYQQTPGQGLQFLFEYFSETQRNKGNFPGRFSGRQFSNSRSEMNVSTLELGDSALYLCASRPGTGSSGNTIYFGEGSWLTVV.

Concerning this clone: Additional DNA sequences in this sample encode the identical CDR3. V usage is TRBV5-1 and J usage is TRBJ2-3; 13 bases fit TRBD2. J was trimmed by 2 bases and V by 3 bases; bases with no gene match: 3. The CDR3 length is 16 residues. The germline gives CDR1 SGHRS, CDR2 YFSETQ. Here the CDR3 reads CASSSGLAGDTDTQYF. The CDR3 DNA follows: TGCGCCAGCAGCTCTGGACTAGCGGGGGACACAGATACGCAGTATTTT.

This chain connects TRBV7-9 to TRBJ2-2; TRBD2 is a possible D gene (6 bases). The V and J ends lost 8 bases and 0 bases respectively, with 10 bases between them. CDR1 is SEHNR and CDR2 is FQNEAQ in the germline V gene (reference sequence). The length of the CDR3 is 14 residues. The CDR3 coding sequence is TGTGCCAGCGGTGGACTAACGAACACCGGGGAGCTGTTTTTT. This encodes CASGGLTNTGELFF.

V gene TRBV15 combines with J gene TRBJ1-4; D not resolved. CDR3 length: 13 residues. The V and J ends lost 0 bases and 10 bases respectively, with 9 bases between them. Germline values: CDR1 LNHNV, CDR2 YYDKDF (reference sequence). CDR3 sequence reads: CATSRDLSGKLFF. CDR3 bases: TGTGCCACCAGCAGAGACTTGTCGGGAAAACTGTTTTTT.

This sequence joins TRBV18 and TRBJ1-5; D unclear. Germline-derived CDR1 and CDR2 are KGHSH and LQKENI. The CDR3 extends over 16 amino acids. Trimming pared 0 bases from V and 0 bases from J, leaving 9 bases between. CDR3 residues: CASSPPAVSSNQPQHF. CDR3 nucleotide sequence: TGTGCCAGCTCACCACCAGCGGTATCTAGCAATCAGCCCCAGCATTTT.

The gene calls are TRBV9 and TRBJ2-1, with D unclear. Germline V gene lookup returns CDR1 SGDLS and CDR2 YYNGEE. V lost 0 bases to trimming and J lost 6 bases, with 7 bases between them. This CDR3 is 13 amino acids long. The CDR3 loop is CASSVGFSNEQFF. The CDR3 nucleotides read TGTGCCAGCAGCGTAGGGTTTAGCAATGAGCAGTTCTTC.

The J gene is TRBJ1-1, the V gene TRBV5-1, with TRBD1 as a possible D gene (5 bases). Germline CDR1 reads SGHRS; CDR2 reads YFSETQ. This CDR3 spans 17 amino acids. V was trimmed by 4 bases and J by 4 bases, leaving 23 bases between them. The CDR3 region is CASSARGSPGTATEAFF. The CDR3 DNA follows: TGCGCCAGCAGCGCTCGGGGTTCCCCAGGGACTGCCACTGAAGCTTTCTTT.

This sequence joins TRBV11-2 and TRBJ2-2, with TRBD2 as a possible D gene (7 bases). Per the germline V gene, CDR1 is SGHAT and CDR2 is FQNNGV. This CDR3 contains 16 residues. Trimming stripped 4 bases from V and 4 bases from J, with 16 bases between. CDR3 amino acids: CASSSSGGKSTGELFF. In DNA form, the CDR3 reads TGTGCCAGCAGCTCGTCGGGGGGCAAGAGCACCGGGGAGCTGTTTTTT.

As regards this clone: Other DNA sequences within the sample encode an identical CDR3. J is TRBJ1-1 and V is TRBV7-9; D possibly corresponds to TRBD1 (6 bases). With 5 bases removed from V and 4 bases from J, the gap between germline ends came to 14 bases. The CDR3 loop spans 14 amino acids. Germline V lookup: CDR1 SEHNR, CDR2 FQNEAQ (reference sequence). The CDR3 region has the DNA TGTGCCAGCAGCCCCACGGGGGCGGGCACTGAAGCTTTCTTT. This translates into CASSPTGAGTEAFF.

V usage is TRBV4-3 and J usage is TRBJ1-2; D gene uncertain. CDR3 size: 18 residues. Germline CDR1 is LGHNA and CDR2 is YSLEER. The germline V and J ends were trimmed by 0 bases and 3 bases, with 20 bases remaining between them. CDR3 region: CASSQEQDVWDGHYGYTF. The CDR3 bases are TGCGCCAGCAGCCAAGAGCAAGATGTATGGGATGGCCACTATGGCTACACCTTC.

V gene TRBV2 combines with J gene TRBJ1-5; D remains ambiguous. Germline V lookup: CDR1 SNHLY, CDR2 FYNNEI. Trimming left V 5 bases short and J 2 bases short, with 16 bases between. The CDR3 loop spans 16 amino acids. The CDR3 DNA sequence: TGTGCCAGCAGTAAGGGCAATGCCCTAGGCAATCAGCCCCAGCATTTT. Residues: CASSKGNALGNQPQHF.

This clone showed up just once. This chain's CDR3 is CAISPPTGQNSGNTIYF. The DNA for the CDR3 is TGTGCCATCAGCCCCCCGACGGGGCAAAACTCTGGAAACACCATATATTTT. The chain employs TRBV10-3 and TRBJ1-3; D possibly corresponds to TRBD1 (5 bases). The V and J ends lost 6 bases and 0 bases respectively, with 18 bases between them. The CDR3 contains 17 residues. In germline, CDR1 is ENHRY, CDR2 SYGVKD.

This sequence joins TRBV28 and TRBJ1-2; no clear D. The CDR3 has 14 amino acids. Deletions cut 2 bases from V and 3 bases from J, with 10 bases between. The V gene's germline CDR1 is MDHEN and CDR2 SYDVKM. CDR3 DNA: TGTGCCAGCAGTTTAGGTGCTGTTTACTATGGCTACACCTTC. Protein product: CASSLGAVYYGYTF.

This chain joins TRBV27 and TRBJ2-1, with TRBD1 as a possible D gene (5 bases). The CDR3 totals 13 residues. Trimming took 6 bases from V and 9 from J, leaving 15 bases between them. CDR1 is MNHEY, CDR2 SMNVEV, per germline (reference sequence). The CDR3: CASSLTLRAEQFF. In DNA form, the CDR3 reads TGTGCCAGCAGCCTTACCCTCAGGGCTGAGCAGTTCTTC.

CDR3: CASSARDRKLIDEQFF. CDR3 in DNA: TGTGCCAGCAGCGCCCGGGACAGAAAGTTAATCGATGAGCAGTTCTTC. This sequence joins TRBV7-9 and TRBJ2-1; TRBD1 agrees at 7 bases. V lost 5 bases to trimming and J lost 8 bases; unmatched junction nucleotides: 15. This CDR3 has 16 residues. Germline V gene sequence: CDR1 SEHNR, CDR2 FQNEAQ (reference sequence).

The chain recombines TRBV27 with TRBJ2-1, with D perhaps matching TRBD1 (6 bases). Germline CDR1 MNHEY, CDR2 SMNVEV (reference sequence). The CDR3 length is 13 residues. The ends were cut back, 5 bases at V and 9 bases at J, with 14 bases in the middle. CDR3 coding DNA: TGTGCCAGCAGTCTTACCTTAGGGGGTGAGCAGTTCTTC. Translation: CASSLTLGGEQFF.

As for this clone: Within the sample, other DNA sequences also encode this same CDR3. The V gene is TRBV5-6, the J gene TRBJ2-1; D not certain. Germline V gene sequence: CDR1 SGHDT, CDR2 YYEEEE. The CDR3 is 12 amino acids. Trimming pared 0 bases from V and 6 bases from J, leaving 4 bases between. CDR3 sequence (DNA): TGTGCCAGCAGCTTGGTATTCAATGAGCAGTTCTTC. This codes for CASSLVFNEQFF.

The rearrangement uses TRBV5-4 and TRBJ2-3; TRBD2 matches at 7 bases. The germline V gene has CDR1 SGHNT and CDR2 YYREEE (reference sequence). CDR3 length: 15 residues. Unmatched junction bases numbered 3, after V lost 1 base and J lost 1 base. The CDR3 protein is CASSLIAGGTDTQYF. The DNA for the CDR3 is TGTGCCAGCAGCTTGATTGCGGGAGGCACAGATACGCAGTATTTT.

CDR3 bases: TGTGCCAGCAGTGCCGGGACAACAGACTACACCTTC. Translating gives CASSAGTTDYTF. The rearrangement links TRBV28 to TRBJ1-2; possibly TRBD1 for D (6 bases). CDR1 is MDHEN and CDR2 is SYDVKM in the germline V gene. CDR3 length equals 12 residues. The V end was cut by 5 bases, the J end by 10 bases, with 14 bases between.

The chain has TRBV2 and TRBJ2-1; no clear D. This CDR3 region has 13 residues. V was trimmed by 7 bases and J by 0 bases, leaving 7 bases between them. Per the germline V gene, CDR1 is SNHLY and CDR2 is FYNNEI. This CDR3 is CASNAGSYNEQFF. CDR3 nucleotide sequence: TGTGCCAGCAACGCCGGCTCCTACAATGAGCAGTTCTTC.

As DNA, the CDR3 is TGCGCCAGCTCTGGGCCGGCGGGGGGCGGCTCCTACGAGCAGTACTTC. It specifies CASSGPAGGGSYEQYF. The chain joins TRBV5-1 to TRBJ2-7; 8 bases match TRBD2. Trimming took 7 bases from V and 0 from J; bases not matched to a gene: 12. The CDR3 is made up of 16 amino acids. Germline V lookup: CDR1 SGHRS, CDR2 YFSETQ. Combining the CDR3 with reference TRBV5-1 and TRBJ2-7 gives the whole variable domain KAGVTQTPRYLIKTRGQQVTLSCSPISGHRSVSWYQQTPGQGLQFLFEYFSETQRNKGNFPGRFSGRQFSNSRSEMNVSTLELGDSALYLCASSGPAGGGSYEQYFGPGTRLTVT.

The chain has TRBV7-2 and TRBJ2-7; tentatively, D is TRBD2 (6 bases). This CDR3 is 12 amino acids long. CDR1 is SGHTA, CDR2 FQGNSA, per germline. V was shortened by 5 bases and J by 4 bases, with 9 bases between the two germline ends. CDR3 DNA sequence: TGTGCCAGCAGCGTTCGGGGGTACGAGCAGTACTTC. Protein: CASSVRGYEQYF.

V usage is TRBV7-2 and J usage is TRBJ2-7; 11 bases line up with TRBD2. The CDR3 totals 15 residues. The J segment lost 2 bases and the V segment lost 0 bases, leaving 0 bases of the junction unmatched. Germline loops: CDR1 SGHTA, CDR2 FQGNSA. CDR3 in amino acids: CASSLATSGAYEQYF. CDR3 in DNA: TGTGCCAGCAGCTTAGCGACTAGCGGGGCCTACGAGCAGTACTTC.

The rearrangement joins TRBV12-5 to TRBJ2-1; 8 bases line up with TRBD1. J was trimmed by 2 bases and V by 2 bases; bases with no gene match: 5. This CDR3 comprises 16 residues. Germline V gene lookup returns CDR1 LGHNT and CDR2 FRNRAP. The CDR3, as DNA: TGTGCTAGTGGTTTGCGGGACAGGCGAACCTACAATGAGCAGTTCTTC. It yields the protein CASGLRDRRTYNEQFF.